The 14 T cell receptor beta chains below were found in one sample sequenced in a study of Graves' ophthalmopathy and Graves' hyperthyroidism. Amplified TCR beta CDR3 regions were obtained using RNA transcripts as template. In the first round, RT-PCR was carried out with HTBI primers, and a multiplex PCR formed the second round. A single record per CDR3 protein comes from TCRdb applying MiXCR to the multiplex PCR reads. The table includes 300,000 or so distinct CDR3 sequences, roughly 15% detected once. The sequencing input was peripheral blood. The receptor source for this set is an adult man with Graves' ophthalmopathy.

This clonotype was counted at least ten times. The chain recombines TRBV19 with TRBJ2-5; TRBD2 is a possible D gene (7 bases). CDR1 LNHDA and CDR2 SQIVND come from the germline V gene (reference sequence). The CDR3 sequence is 15 residues long. V was trimmed by 3 bases and J by 1 base, leaving 12 bases between them. CDR3 sequence (DNA): TGTGCCAGTAGTATTGGGGGGGCGATCCAAGAGACCCAGTACTTC. Protein product: CASSIGGAIQETQYF.

The chain employs TRBV6-1 and TRBJ2-4, with 8 bases that match TRBD1. From germline, CDR1 is MNHNS and CDR2 SASEGT. The CDR3 length is 15 residues. The V segment lost 7 bases and the J segment 3 bases; nucleotides outside the gene matches: 8. The CDR3, as DNA: TGTGCCAGCATACGAGAACAGGGGGTCAAAAACATTCAGTACTTC. Its protein is CASIREQGVKNIQYF.

Many counts were recorded for this clonotype. This chain joins TRBV5-4 and TRBJ1-1; 7 nucleotides align to TRBD1. The J segment lost 3 bases and the V segment lost 2 bases, leaving 4 bases of the junction unmatched. The CDR3 length is 14 residues. Looked up from germline, CDR1 is SGHNT and CDR2 is YYREEE (reference sequence). The CDR3 spells CASSFDRAYTEAFF. The CDR3 coding sequence is TGTGCCAGCAGCTTTGACAGGGCCTACACTGAAGCTTTCTTT.

To note about this clonotype: A clone one base away is much larger, so this may be a read error. In this CDR3 the conserved last residue, phenylalanine or tryptophan, is missing, so a read error is likely. The genes are TRBV6-1 and TRBJ1-3; 12 bases match TRBD1. The CDR3 consists of 15 residues. Germline CDR1 reads MNHNS; CDR2 reads SASEGT. CDR3 in amino acids: CASQGQGASGHTIYL. The CDR3 nucleotides are TGTGCCAGCCAGGGACAGGGGGCTTCTGGACACACCATATATCTT.

This clonotype appeared many times. CDR3 bases: TGTGCCAGCAGTACGGACAGGGCCGGGCATGGCTACACCTTC. It yields the protein CASSTDRAGHGYTF. The J gene is TRBJ1-2, the V gene TRBV27, with 8 bases matching TRBD1. CDR1 is MNHEY, CDR2 SMNVEV, per germline (reference sequence). With 5 bases clipped from V and 6 bases from J, the junction kept 8 bases outside the gene matches. There are 14 residues in the CDR3.

The table lists this clonotype with many counts. The chain joins TRBV7-2 to TRBJ2-7; D gene uncertain. Germline V lookup: CDR1 SGHTA, CDR2 FQGNSA. V was pared by 2 bases and J by 2 bases, with 13 bases between. The CDR3 is 15 amino acids. In DNA form, the CDR3 reads TGTGCCAGCAGCTTATGGGCCTGGGTCCCCTACGAGCAGTACTTC. Amino acid sequence: CASSLWAWVPYEQYF.

This clonotype was detected many times. The chain couples TRBV6-2 or TRBV6-3 to TRBJ1-1; D is perhaps TRBD1 (5 bases). The CDR3 is 14 residues long. Germline loops: CDR1 MNHEY, CDR2 SVGEGT. Trimming shortened V by 5 bases and J by 2 bases, and 12 bases separated the two germline ends. This CDR3 reads CASSTETGNTEAFF. The CDR3 nucleotides read TGTGCCAGCAGTACCGAAACAGGAAACACTGAAGCTTTCTTT.

There are many counts of this clonotype. The V gene is TRBV12-3 or TRBV12-4, the J gene TRBJ2-5; 8 bases match TRBD1. V was clipped by 6 bases and J by 5 bases; unmatched bases: 11. CDR3 length: 15 amino acids. CDR3 in amino acids: CASSLIQGGVETQYF. CDR3 DNA sequence: TGTGCCAGCAGCCTTATACAGGGGGGAGTGGAGACCCAGTACTTC.

In this sample, this clonotype turned up many times. This chain links TRBV30 with TRBJ1-2; D remains unclear. Trimming shortened V by 2 bases and J by 4 bases, and 8 bases separated the two germline ends. The CDR3 consists of 12 residues. CDR1 GTSNPN and CDR2 SVGIG come from the germline V gene (reference sequence). The CDR3 DNA follows: TGTGCCTGGAGTTACGGTGGCTATGGCTACACCTTC. Translation: CAWSYGGYGYTF.

In its sample, this clonotype was seen many times. This chain links TRBV3-1 with TRBJ1-5; the D is unclear. Germline assignment: CDR1 LGHDT and CDR2 YNNKEL (reference sequence). V was pared by 0 bases and J by 16 bases, with 16 bases between. This CDR3 comprises 13 residues. CDR3 sequence (DNA): TGTGCCAGCAGCCAAGATAGAACACCTCCAATCCATTTT. It translates to CASSQDRTPPIHF.

This clonotype was counted many times. The genes are TRBV6-5 and TRBJ1-2; 9 bases map to TRBD1. CDR3 length: 13 amino acids. Germline V lookup: CDR1 MNHEY, CDR2 SVGAGI. J was trimmed by 7 bases and V by 6 bases; bases with no gene match: 6. CDR3 in DNA: TGTGCCAGCAGCCTGGACAGGGGAGGTGGCTACACCTTC. Translation: CASSLDRGGGYTF.

This clonotype has a single count. This sequence joins TRBV6-4 and TRBJ1-5; possible D gene TRBD1, 5 bases. Germline values: CDR1 MRHNA, CDR2 SNTAGT. Between the trimmed V and J ends, which lost 4 bases and 6 bases, there was a span of 19 bases. The CDR3 runs to 16 residues. DNA for the CDR3: TGTGCCAGCAGTGCCTCGGGACGCCCTGGAGGTCAGCCCCAGCATTTT. This gives the protein CASSASGRPGGQPQHF.

This clonotype was seen ten or more times. This chain links TRBV20-1 with TRBJ2-7, with D perhaps TRBD1 (5 bases). Looked up from germline, CDR1 is DFQATT and CDR2 is SNEGSKA (reference sequence). V was pared by 5 bases and J by 5 bases, with 16 bases between. This CDR3 is 13 amino acids long. The CDR3 nucleotides read TGCAGTGCTGTCACTCCCAGGGTCCACGAGCAGTACTTC. This translates into CSAVTPRVHEQYF.

The sample holds many counts of this clonotype. The V call is TRBV15, the J call TRBJ2-2; perhaps TRBD1 as D (5 bases). The CDR3 totals 16 residues. The V gene's germline CDR1 is LNHNV and CDR2 YYDKDF (reference sequence). The ends were cut back, 2 bases at V and 0 bases at J, with 10 bases in the middle. The CDR3 region has the DNA TGTGCCACCAGCAGATCACTGACAGCGAACACCGGGGAGCTGTTTTTT. As protein: CATSRSLTANTGELFF.